This T cell receptor (beta chain) comes out of a study of T-cell reconstitution after alpha-beta-depleted transplantation in children. Whole-study findings and limits: After transplant, at about two months, alpha-beta T cells were reportedly derived from several hundred expanded graft clones. T-cell counts and diversity at one year post-transplant came mainly from newly produced T cells.

This clonotype was detected only a few times. The antigen is not known. The TCRbeta library was prepared with unique molecular identifiers. TCRdb passed the PCR reads through MiXCR, listing each CDR3 protein once. The sample comprises approximately 500,000 distinct CDR3 sequences, under 12% of which are singletons, and 2% rests with the top ten. Germline V gene lookup returns CDR1 MDHEN and CDR2 SYDVKM. The CDR3 runs to 16 residues. Germline trimming cut 4 bases from V and 7 bases from J; bases unmatched to any gene: 12. The sequenced sample was PBMCs, obtained before TCRalphabeta/CD19-depleted stem cell transplant. V and J are TRBV28 and TRBJ2-2, with 7 bases lining up with TRBD2. This sequence was found in a child aged 2-15 years with inherited bone marrow failure, due to receive a stem cell transplant. Written as DNA, the CDR3 is TGTGCCAGCAGTTCCCCAGCGGGACCCCTAGTCGGGGAGCTGTTTTTT. Protein sequence: CASSSPAGPLVGELFF.